Each of the 2 T cell receptor beta chains below was sequenced from the same sample in a study of blood T cell repertoires in COVID-19. Profiled with immunoSEQ multiplex PCR; TCRdb holds only in-frame clones, not every one. The sample lists 150,000 to 200,000 clones, approximately 85% occurring once. Sequenced input: peripheral blood. These receptors were collected from a man in his 60s with active or convalescent COVID-19.

The chain carries TRBV9 and TRBJ1-5, with D possibly TRBD1 on 5 matching bases. The ends were cut back, 0 bases at V and 7 bases at J, with 8 bases in the middle. The CDR3 is 13 residues long. CDR1 and CDR2 (germline): SGDLS, YYNGEE. CDR3 loop: CASSVDGGQPQHF. The CDR3 region has the DNA TGTGCCAGCAGCGTAGATGGGGGGCAGCCCCAGCATTTT.

The chain links TRBV19 to TRBJ1-1; a possible D gene is TRBD1 (6 bases). Germline assignment: CDR1 LNHDA and CDR2 SQIVND (reference sequence). V was cut by 1 base and J by 0 bases, with 12 bases left in between. CDR3 length: 16 amino acids. CDR3 in DNA: TGTGCCAGTAGTATAGCGGTCGGACAGATGAACACTGAAGCTTTCTTT. It is translated as CASSIAVGQMNTEAFF.